Reported below is one T cell receptor beta chain. As originally analysed: Amplification with reference gene primers provided the estimates of nucleated cell counts. Assay: immunoSEQ multiplex PCR; the TCRdb copy retains only in-frame clones and omits some. V and J calls and clone size come straight from that table; D and trimming were deduced from the DNA. This sample has over 75,000 clones; roughly 83% occur once, and the top ten carry 20% to 30%. The sample belongs to a study of blood T cell repertoires in COVID-19. After removal of 2 bases from V and 2 bases from J, the junction contained 0 bases not matched to a gene. This CDR3 is 15 amino acids long. Germline CDR1 and CDR2: ENHRY and SYGVKD.

This chain uses TRBV10-3 with TRBJ2-1, with 10 bases matching TRBD2. The sample taken for sequencing was peripheral blood. The source is a human donor in a cohort sampled during active COVID-19. The DNA of the CDR3 is TGTGCCATCAGTGAGCTAGCGGGGGCCTACAATGAGCAGTTCTTC. Its translation is CAISELAGAYNEQFF.